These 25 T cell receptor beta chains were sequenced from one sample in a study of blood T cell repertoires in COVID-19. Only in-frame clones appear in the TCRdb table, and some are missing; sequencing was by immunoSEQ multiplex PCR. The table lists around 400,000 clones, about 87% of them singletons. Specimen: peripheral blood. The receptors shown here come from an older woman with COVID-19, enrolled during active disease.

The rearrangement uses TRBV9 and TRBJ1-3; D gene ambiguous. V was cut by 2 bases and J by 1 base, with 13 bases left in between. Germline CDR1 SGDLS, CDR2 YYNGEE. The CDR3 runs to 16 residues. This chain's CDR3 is CASSVTNRFSGNTIYF. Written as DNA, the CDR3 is TGTGCCAGCAGCGTGACGAACAGATTTTCTGGAAACACCATATATTTT.

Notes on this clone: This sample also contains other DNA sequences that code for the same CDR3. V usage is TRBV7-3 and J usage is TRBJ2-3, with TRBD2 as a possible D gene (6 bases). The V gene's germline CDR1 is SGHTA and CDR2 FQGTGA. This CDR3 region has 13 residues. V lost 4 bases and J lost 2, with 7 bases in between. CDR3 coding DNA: TGTGCCAGCAGCTGGACTATCACAGATACGCAGTATTTT. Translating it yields CASSWTITDTQYF. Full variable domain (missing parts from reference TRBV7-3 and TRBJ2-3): GAGVSQTPSNKVTEKGKYVELRCDPISGHTALYWYRQSLGQGPEFLIYFQGTGAADDSGLPNDRFFAVRPEGSVSTLKIQRTERGDSAVYLCASSWTITDTQYFGPGTRLTVL.

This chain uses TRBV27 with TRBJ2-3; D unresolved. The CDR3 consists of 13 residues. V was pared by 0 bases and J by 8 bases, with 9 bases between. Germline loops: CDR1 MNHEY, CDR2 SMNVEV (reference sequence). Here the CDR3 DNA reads TGTGCCAGCAGTTTATCTCAGCGACCTACGCAGTATTTT. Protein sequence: CASSLSQRPTQYF.

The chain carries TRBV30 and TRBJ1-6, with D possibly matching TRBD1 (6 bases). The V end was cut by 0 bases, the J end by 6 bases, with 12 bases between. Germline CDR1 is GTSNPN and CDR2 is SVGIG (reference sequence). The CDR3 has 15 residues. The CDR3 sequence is CAWSVGGRTNSPLHF. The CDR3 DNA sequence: TGTGCCTGGAGTGTAGGGGGACGGACTAATTCACCCCTCCACTTT.

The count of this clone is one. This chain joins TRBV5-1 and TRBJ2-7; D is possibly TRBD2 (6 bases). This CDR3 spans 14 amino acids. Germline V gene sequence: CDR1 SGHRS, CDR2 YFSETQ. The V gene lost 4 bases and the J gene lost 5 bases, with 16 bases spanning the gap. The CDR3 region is CASSARAGLDEQYF. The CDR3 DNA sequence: TGCGCCAGCAGCGCTCGCGCGGGGTTGGACGAGCAGTACTTC.

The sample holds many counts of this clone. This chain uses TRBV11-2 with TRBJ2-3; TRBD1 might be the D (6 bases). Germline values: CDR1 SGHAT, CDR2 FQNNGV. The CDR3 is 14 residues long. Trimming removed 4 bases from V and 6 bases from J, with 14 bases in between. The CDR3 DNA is TGTGCCAGCAGCTCACAGGGATTATCCGATACGCAGTATTTT. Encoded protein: CASSSQGLSDTQYF.

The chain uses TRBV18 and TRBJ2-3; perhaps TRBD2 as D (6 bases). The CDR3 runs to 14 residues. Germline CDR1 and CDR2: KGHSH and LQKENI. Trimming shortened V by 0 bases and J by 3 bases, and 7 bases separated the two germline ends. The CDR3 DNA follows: TGTGCCAGCTCACCACCGGGAGGAACAGATACGCAGTATTTT. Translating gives CASSPPGGTDTQYF.

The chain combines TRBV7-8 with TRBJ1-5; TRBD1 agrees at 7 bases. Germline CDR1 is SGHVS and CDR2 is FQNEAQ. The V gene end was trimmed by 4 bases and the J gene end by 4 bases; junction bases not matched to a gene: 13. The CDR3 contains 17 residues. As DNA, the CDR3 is TGTGCCAGCAGCTCCCAAATAAGACAGGGACCGAATCAGCCCCAGCATTTT. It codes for CASSSQIRQGPNQPQHF. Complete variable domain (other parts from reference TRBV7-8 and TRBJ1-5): GAGVSQSPRYKVAKRGQDVALRCDPISGHVSLFWYQQALGQGPEFLTYFQNEAQLDKSGLPSDRFFAERPEGSVSTLKIQRTQQEDSAVYLCASSSQIRQGPNQPQHFGDGTRLSIL.

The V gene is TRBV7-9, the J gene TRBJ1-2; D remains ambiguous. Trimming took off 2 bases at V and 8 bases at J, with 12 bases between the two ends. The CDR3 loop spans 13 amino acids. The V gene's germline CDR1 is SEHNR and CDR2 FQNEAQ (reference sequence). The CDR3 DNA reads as TGTGCCAGCAGCTTACATATGCGGTACGGCTACACCTTC. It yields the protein CASSLHMRYGYTF.

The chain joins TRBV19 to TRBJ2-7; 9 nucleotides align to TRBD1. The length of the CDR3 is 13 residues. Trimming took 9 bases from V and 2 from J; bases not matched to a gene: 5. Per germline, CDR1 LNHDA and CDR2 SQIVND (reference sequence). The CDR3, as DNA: TGTGCCAGCAACGACAGGGGGACCTACGAGCAGTACTTC. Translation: CASNDRGTYEQYF.

The CDR3 loop reads CASSENSIGYTF. The CDR3, as DNA: TGTGCCAGCAGTGAAAACAGTATCGGCTACACCTTC. The chain carries TRBV25-1 and TRBJ1-2, with no clear D. This CDR3 is 12 amino acids long. Trimming removed 2 bases at V and 8 bases at J, with 9 bases between. The germline V gene encodes CDR1 MGHDK and CDR2 SYGVNS.

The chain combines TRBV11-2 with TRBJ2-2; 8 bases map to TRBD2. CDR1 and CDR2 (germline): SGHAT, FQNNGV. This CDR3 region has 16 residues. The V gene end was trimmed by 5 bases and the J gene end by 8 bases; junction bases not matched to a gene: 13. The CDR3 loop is CASSPTAGVVFGELFF. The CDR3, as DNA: TGTGCCAGCAGCCCAACAGCGGGGGTTGTTTTTGGGGAGCTGTTTTTT.

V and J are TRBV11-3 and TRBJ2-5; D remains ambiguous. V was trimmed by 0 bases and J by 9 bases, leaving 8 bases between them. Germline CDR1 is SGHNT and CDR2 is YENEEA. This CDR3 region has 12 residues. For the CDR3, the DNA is TGTGCCAGCAGCTTAGACAGTGGTTCCCAGTACTTC. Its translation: CASSLDSGSQYF.

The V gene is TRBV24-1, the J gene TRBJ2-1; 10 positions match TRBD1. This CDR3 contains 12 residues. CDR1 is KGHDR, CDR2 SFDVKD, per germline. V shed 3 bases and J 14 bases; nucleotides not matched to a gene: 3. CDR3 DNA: TGTGCCACCAGTGATCCCGGGACAGGGGAGTTCTTC. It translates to CATSDPGTGEFF.

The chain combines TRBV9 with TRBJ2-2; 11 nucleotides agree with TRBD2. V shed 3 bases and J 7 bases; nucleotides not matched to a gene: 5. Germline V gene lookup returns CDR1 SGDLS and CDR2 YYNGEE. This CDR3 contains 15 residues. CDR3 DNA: TGTGCCAGCAGCGCCCTAGCGGGGGGCCACGGGGAGCTGTTTTTT. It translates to CASSALAGGHGELFF.

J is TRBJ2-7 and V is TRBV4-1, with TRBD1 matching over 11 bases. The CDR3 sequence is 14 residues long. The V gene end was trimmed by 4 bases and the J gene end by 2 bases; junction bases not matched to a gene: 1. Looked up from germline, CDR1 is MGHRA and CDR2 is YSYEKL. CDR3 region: CASSPGQGAYEQYF. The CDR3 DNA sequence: TGCGCCAGCAGCCCGGGACAGGGGGCCTACGAGCAGTACTTC.

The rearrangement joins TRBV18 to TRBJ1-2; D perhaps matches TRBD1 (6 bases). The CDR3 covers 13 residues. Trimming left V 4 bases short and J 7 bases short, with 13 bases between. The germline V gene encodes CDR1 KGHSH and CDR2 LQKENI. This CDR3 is CASSLTTGPGYTF. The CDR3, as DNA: TGTGCCAGCTCACTAACGACAGGCCCTGGCTACACCTTC.

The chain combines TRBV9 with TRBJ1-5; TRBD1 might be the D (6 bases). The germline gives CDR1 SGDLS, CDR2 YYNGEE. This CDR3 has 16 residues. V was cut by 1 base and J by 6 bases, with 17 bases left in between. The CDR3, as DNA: TGTGCCAGCAGCGTAAGGGGCAGGGGTGCCGTTCAGCCCCAGCATTTT. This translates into CASSVRGRGAVQPQHF.

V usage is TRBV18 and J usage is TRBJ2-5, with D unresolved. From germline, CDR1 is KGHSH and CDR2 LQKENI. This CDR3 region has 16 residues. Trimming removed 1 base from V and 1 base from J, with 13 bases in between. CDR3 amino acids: CASSPLPKQFQETQYF. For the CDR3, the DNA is TGTGCCAGCTCACCACTACCGAAACAGTTCCAAGAGACCCAGTACTTC.

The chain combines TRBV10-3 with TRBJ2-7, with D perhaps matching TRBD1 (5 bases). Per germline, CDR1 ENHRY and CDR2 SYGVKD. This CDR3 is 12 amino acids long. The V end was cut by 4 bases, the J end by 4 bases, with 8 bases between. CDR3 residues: CAISADRYEQYF. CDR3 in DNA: TGTGCCATCAGTGCCGACAGATACGAGCAGTACTTC.

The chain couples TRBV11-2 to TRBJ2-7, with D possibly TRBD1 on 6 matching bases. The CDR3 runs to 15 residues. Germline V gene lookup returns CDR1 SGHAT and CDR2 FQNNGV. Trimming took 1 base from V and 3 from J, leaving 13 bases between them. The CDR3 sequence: CASSLASTGNYEQYF. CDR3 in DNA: TGTGCCAGCAGCTTAGCGTCGACAGGCAACTACGAGCAGTACTTC.

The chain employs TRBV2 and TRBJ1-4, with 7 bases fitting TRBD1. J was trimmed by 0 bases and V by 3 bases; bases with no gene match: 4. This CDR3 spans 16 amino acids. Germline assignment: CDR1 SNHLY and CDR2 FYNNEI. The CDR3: CASSENRGPTNEKLFF. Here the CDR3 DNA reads TGTGCCAGCAGTGAGAACAGGGGCCCAACTAATGAAAAACTGTTTTTT.

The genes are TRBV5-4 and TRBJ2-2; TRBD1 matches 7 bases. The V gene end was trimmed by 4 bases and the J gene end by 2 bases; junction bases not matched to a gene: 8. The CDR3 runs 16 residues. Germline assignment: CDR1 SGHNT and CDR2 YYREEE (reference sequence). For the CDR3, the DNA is TGTGCCAGCAGCGTATTACAGGGGATTAACACCGGGGAGCTGTTTTTT. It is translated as CASSVLQGINTGELFF.

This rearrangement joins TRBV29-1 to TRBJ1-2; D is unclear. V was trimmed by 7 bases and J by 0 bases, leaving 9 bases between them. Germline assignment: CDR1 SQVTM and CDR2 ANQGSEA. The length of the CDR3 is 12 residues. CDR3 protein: CSARRANYGYTF. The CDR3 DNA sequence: TGCAGCGCTAGACGGGCTAACTATGGCTACACCTTC.

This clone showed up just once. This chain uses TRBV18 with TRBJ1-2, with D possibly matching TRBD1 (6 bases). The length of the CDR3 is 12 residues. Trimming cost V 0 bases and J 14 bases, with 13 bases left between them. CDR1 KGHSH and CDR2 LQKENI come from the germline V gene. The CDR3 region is CASSPPVGGQTF. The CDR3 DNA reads TGTGCCAGCTCACCACCGGTCGGGGGGCAGACCTTC.